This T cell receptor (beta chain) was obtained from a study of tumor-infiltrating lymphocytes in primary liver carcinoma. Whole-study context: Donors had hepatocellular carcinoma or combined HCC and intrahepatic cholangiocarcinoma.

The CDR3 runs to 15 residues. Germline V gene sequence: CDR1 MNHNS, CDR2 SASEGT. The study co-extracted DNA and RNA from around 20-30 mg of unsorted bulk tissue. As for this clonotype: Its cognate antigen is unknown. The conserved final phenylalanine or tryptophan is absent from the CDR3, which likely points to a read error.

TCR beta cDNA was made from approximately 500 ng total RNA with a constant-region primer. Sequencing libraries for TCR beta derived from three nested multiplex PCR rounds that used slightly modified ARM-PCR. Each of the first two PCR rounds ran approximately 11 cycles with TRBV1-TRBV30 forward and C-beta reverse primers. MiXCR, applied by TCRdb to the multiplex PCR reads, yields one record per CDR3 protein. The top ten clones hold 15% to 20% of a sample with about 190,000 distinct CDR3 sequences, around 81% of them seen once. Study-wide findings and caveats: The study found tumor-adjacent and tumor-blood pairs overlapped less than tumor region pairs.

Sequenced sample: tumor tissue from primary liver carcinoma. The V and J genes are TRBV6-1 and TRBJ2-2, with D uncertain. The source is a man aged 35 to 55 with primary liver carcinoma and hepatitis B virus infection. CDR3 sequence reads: CPSSEATFGTGELFL. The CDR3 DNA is TGTCCCAGCAGTGAAGCGACATTCGGAACCGGGGAGCTGTTTTTG.